This T cell receptor (beta chain) stems from a study of early T cells in non-severe SARS-CoV-2 infection. The overall study: Chains were unpaired, as sequencing was done on bulk RNA from unsorted whole blood. Study observations and caveats: VDJdb matching, biased toward anti-spike CD8 responses, missed private and CD4 specificities.

The TCR library protocol was used to attach unique molecular identifiers. These identifiers were attached to individual cDNA molecules. TCRdb independently ran MiXCR on the 5' RACE reads; one entry per CDR3 protein. The table shows tens of thousands of distinct CDR3 sequences, with approximately 13% occurring only once. About this clonotype: What it binds is not known.

V was clipped by 4 bases and J by 7 bases, with 8 bases between them. Looked up from germline, CDR1 is MDHEN and CDR2 is SYDVKM. This CDR3 is built from 11 residues. The receptor was isolated from an adult who was a healthcare worker with PCR-confirmed SARS-CoV-2 infection or an uninfected control (not recorded which). Sequencing was done on a sample of whole blood. The gene calls are TRBV28 and TRBJ2-7; D is perhaps TRBD1 (6 bases). The CDR3: CASSWTVEQYF. The CDR3 DNA sequence: TGTGCCAGCAGTTGGACAGTTGAGCAGTACTTC.